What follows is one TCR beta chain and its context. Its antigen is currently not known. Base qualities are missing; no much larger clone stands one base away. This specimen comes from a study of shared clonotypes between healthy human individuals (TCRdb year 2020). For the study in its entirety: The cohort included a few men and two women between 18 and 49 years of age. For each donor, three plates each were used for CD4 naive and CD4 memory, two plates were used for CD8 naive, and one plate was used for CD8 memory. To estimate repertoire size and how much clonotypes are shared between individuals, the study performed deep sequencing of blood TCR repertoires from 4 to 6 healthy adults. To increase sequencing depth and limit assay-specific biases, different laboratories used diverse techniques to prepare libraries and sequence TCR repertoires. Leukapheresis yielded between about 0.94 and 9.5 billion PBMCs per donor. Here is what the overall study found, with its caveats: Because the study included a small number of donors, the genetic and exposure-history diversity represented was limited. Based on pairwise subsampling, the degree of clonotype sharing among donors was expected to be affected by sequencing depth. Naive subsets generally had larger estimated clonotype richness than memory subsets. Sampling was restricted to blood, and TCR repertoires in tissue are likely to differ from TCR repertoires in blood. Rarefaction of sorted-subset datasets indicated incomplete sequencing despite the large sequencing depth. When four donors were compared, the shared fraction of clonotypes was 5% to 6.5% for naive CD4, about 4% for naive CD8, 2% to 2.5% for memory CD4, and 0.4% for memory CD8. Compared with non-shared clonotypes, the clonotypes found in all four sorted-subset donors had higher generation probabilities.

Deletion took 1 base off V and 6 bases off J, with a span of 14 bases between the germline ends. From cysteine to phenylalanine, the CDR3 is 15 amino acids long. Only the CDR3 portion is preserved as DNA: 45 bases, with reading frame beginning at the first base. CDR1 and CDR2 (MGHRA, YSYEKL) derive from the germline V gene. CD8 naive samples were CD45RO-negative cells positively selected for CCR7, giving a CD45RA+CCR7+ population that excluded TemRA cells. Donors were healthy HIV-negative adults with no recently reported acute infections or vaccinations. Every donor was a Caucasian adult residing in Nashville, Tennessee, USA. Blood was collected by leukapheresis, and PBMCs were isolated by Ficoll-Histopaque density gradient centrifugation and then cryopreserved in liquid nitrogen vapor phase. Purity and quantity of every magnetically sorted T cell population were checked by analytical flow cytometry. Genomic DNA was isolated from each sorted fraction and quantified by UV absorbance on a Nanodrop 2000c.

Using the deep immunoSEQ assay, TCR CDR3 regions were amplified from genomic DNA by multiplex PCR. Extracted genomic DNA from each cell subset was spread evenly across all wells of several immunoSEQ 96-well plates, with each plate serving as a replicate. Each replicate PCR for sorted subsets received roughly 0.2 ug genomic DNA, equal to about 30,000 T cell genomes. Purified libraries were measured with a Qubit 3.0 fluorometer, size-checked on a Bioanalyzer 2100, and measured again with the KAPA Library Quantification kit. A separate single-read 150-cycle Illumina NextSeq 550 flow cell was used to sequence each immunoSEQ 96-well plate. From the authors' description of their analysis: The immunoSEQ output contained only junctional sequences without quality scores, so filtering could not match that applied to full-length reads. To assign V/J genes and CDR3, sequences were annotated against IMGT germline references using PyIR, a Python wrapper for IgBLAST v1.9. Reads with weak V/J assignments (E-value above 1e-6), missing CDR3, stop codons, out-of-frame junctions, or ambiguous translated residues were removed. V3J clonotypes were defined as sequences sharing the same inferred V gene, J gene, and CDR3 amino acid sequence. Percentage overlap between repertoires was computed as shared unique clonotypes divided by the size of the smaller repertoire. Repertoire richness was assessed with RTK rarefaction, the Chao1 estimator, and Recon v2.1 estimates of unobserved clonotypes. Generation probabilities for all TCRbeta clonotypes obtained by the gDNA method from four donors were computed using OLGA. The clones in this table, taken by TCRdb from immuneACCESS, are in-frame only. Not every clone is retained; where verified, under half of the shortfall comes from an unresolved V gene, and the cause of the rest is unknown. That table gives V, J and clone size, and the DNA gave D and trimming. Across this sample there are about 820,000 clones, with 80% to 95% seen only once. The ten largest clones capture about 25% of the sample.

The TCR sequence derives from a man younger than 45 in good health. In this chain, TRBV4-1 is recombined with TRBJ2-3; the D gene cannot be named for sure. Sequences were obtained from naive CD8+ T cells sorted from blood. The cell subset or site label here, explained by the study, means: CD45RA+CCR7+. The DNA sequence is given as TGCGCCAGCAGCCAAGGGGCAATTTGGGCTGATACGCAGTATTTT. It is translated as CASSQGAIWADTQYF.